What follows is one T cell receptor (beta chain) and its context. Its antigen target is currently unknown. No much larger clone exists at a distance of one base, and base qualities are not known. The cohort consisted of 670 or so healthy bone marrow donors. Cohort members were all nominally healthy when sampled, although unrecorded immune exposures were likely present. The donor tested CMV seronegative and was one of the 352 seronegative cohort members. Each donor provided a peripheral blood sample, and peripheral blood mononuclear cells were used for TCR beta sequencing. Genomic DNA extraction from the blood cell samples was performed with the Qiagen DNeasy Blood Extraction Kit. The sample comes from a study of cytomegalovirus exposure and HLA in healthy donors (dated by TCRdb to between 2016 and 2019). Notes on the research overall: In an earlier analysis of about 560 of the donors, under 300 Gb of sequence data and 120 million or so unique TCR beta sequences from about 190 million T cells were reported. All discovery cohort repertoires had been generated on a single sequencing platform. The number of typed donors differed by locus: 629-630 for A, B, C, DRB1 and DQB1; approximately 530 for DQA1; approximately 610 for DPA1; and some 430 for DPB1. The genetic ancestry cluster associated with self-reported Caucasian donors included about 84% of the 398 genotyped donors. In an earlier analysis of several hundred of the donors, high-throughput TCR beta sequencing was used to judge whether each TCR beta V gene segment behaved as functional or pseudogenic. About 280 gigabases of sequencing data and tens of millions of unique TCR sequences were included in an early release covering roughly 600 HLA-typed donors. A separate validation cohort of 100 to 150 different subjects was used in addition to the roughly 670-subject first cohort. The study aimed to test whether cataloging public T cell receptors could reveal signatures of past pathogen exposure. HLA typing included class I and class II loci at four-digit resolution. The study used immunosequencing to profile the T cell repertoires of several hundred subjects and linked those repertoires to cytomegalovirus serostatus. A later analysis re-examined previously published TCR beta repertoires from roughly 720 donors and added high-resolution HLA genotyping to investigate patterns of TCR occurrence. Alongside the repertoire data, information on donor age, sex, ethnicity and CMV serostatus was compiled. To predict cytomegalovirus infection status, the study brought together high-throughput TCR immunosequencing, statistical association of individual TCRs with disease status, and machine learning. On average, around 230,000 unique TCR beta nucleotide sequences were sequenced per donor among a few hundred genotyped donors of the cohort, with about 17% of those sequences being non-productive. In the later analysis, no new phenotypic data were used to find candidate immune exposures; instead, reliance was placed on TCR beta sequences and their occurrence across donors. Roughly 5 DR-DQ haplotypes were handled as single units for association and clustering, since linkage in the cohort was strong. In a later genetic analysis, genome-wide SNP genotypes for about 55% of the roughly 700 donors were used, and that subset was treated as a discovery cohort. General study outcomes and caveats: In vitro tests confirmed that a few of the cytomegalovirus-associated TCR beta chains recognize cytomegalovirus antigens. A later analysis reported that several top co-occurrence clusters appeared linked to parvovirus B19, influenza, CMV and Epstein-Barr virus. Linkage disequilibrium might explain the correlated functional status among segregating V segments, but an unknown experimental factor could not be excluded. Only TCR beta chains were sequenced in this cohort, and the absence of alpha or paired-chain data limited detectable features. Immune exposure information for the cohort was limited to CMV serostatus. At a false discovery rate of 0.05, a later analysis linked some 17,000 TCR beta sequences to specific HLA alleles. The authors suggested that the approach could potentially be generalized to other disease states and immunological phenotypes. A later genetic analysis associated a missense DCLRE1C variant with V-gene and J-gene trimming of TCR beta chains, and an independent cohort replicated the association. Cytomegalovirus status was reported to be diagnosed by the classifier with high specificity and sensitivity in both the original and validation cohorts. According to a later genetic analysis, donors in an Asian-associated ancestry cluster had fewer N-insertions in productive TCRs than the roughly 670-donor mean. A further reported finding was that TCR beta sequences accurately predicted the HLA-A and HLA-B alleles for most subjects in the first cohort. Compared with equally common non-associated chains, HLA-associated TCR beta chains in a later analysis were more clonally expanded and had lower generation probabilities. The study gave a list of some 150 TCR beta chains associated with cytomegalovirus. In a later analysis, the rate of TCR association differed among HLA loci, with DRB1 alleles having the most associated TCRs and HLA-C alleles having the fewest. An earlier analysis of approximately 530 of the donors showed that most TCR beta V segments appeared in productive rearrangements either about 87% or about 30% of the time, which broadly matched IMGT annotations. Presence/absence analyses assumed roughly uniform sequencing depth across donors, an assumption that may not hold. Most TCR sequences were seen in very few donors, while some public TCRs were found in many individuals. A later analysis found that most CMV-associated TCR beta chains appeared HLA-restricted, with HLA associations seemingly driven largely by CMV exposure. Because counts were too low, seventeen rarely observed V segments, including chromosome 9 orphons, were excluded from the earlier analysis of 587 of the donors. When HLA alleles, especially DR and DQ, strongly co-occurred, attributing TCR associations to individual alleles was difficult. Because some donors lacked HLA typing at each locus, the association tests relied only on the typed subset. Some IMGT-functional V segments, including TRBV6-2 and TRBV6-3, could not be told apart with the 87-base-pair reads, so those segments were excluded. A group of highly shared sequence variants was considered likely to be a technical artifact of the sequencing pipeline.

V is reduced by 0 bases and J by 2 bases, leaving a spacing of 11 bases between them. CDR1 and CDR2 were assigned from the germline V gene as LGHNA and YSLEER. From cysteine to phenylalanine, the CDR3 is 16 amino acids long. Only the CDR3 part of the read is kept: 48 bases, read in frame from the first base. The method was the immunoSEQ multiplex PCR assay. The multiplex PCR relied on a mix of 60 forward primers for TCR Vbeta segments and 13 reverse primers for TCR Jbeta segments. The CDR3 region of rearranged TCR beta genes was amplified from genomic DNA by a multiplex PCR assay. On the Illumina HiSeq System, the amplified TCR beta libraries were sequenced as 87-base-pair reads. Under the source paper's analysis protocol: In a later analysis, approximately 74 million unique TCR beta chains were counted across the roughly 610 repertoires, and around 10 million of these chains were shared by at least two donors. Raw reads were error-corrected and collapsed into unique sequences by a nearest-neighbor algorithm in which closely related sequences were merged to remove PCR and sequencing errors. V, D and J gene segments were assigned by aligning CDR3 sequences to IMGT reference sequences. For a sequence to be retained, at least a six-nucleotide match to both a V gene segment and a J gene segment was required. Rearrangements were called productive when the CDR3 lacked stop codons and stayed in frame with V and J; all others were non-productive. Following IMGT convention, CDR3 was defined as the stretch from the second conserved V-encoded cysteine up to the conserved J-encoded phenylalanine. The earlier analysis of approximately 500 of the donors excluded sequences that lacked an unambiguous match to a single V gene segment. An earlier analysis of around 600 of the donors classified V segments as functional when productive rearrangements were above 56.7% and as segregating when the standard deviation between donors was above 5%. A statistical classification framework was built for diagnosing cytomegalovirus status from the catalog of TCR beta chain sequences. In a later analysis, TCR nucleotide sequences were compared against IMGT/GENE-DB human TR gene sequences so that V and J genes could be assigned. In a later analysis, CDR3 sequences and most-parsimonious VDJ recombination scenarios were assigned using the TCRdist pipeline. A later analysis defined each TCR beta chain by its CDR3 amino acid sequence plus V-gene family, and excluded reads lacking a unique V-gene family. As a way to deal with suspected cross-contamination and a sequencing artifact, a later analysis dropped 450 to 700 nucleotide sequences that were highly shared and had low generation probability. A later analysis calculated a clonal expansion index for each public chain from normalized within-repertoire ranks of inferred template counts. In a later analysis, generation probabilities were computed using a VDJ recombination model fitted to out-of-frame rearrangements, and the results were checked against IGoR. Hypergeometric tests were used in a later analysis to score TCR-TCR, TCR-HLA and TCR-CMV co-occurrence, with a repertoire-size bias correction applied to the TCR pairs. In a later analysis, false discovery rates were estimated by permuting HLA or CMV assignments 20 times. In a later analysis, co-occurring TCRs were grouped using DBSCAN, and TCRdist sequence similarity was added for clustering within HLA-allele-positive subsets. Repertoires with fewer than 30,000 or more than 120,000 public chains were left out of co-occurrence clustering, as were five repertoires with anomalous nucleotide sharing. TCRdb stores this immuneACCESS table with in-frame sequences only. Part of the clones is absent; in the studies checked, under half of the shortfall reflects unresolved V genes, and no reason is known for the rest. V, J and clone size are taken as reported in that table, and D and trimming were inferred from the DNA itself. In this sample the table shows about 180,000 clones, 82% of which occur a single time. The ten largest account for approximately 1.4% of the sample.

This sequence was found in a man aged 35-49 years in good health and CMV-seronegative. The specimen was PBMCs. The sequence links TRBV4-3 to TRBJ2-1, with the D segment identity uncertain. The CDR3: CASSQEPRATYNEQFF. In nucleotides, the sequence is TGCGCCAGCAGCCAAGAGCCCCGCGCCACCTACAATGAGCAGTTCTTC.